This T cell receptor beta chain was obtained from a study of blood T cell repertoires in COVID-19. Study background: The analysed material was cDNA or gDNA that came from T cells, B-cell-depleted T cells, or PBMCs.

The table came from immunoSEQ multiplex PCR; TCRdb's copy has only in-frame clones and leaves some out. The sample shows some 50,000 clones, 75% to 90% of them seen only once. Germline lookup yields CDR1 WSHSY and CDR2 SAAADI. Trimming cost V 6 bases and J 0 bases, with 8 bases left between them. The CDR3 runs to 13 residues. Sequenced input: peripheral blood. This receptor was obtained from a human donor in a cohort sampled during active COVID-19. This chain links TRBV10-2 with TRBJ1-1, with D unclear. CDR3 residues: CASRRDMNTEAFF. CDR3 nucleotide sequence: TGCGCCAGCAGGAGAGACATGAACACTGAAGCTTTCTTT.